The rows below give T cell receptor beta chains drawn from one sample of a study of T-cell memory formation after mild COVID-19. One entry per CDR3 protein, called by TCRdb with MiXCR from the 5' RACE reads. The table shows some 130,000 distinct CDR3 sequences, with about 6% occurring only once. The sequencing sample was made of PBMCs or a T cell subset sorted from them (not recorded which). These receptors came from an adult woman who had mild COVID-19 (a few samples of this study predate the infection). Cell type and time point are not known. Each CDR3 is given with its conserved first and last residue. Fields, in order: J gene, clone size, V gene, D gene, CDR3 DNA, CDR3 protein. The D gene is left open where the match is weak. The size field is filled for only some rows; it gives once, few, many or a size class.

j_call: TRBJ1-2; clone_size: -; v_call: TRBV10-3; d_call: TRBD1; cdr3_nt: TGTGCCATCACCGGGACAGGGGGAGGCTACACCTTC; cdr3_aa: CAITGTGGGYTF
j_call: TRBJ1-2; clone_size: -; v_call: TRBV30; d_call: -; cdr3_nt: TGTGCCTGGAGTGTTGACGAGAACTATGGCTACACCTTC; cdr3_aa: CAWSVDENYGYTF
j_call: TRBJ2-6; clone_size: few; v_call: TRBV29-1; d_call: TRBD1; cdr3_nt: TGCAGCGTTTTGGGGACAGGACAGTCTGGGGCCAACGTCCTGACTTTC; cdr3_aa: CSVLGTGQSGANVLTF
j_call: TRBJ2-7; clone_size: -; v_call: TRBV10-3; d_call: -; cdr3_nt: TGTGCCAACTCAACTAGCCGATACGAGCAGTACTTC; cdr3_aa: CANSTSRYEQYF
j_call: TRBJ1-6; clone_size: few; v_call: TRBV5-5; d_call: -; cdr3_nt: TGTGCCAGCAGCCCGGAAGGTTATAATTCACCCCTCCACTTT; cdr3_aa: CASSPEGYNSPLHF
j_call: TRBJ1-2; clone_size: many; v_call: TRBV20-1; d_call: -; cdr3_nt: TGCAGTGCTAGCCACCAAACAGGGCTCGGCTACACCTTC; cdr3_aa: CSASHQTGLGYTF
j_call: TRBJ2-7; clone_size: many; v_call: TRBV4-2; d_call: -; cdr3_nt: TGTGCCAGCAGCCTCCCAGTGGGTAGCGAGACCTACGAGCAGTACTTC; cdr3_aa: CASSLPVGSETYEQYF
j_call: TRBJ2-5; clone_size: many; v_call: TRBV7-8; d_call: TRBD2; cdr3_nt: TGTGCCAGCAGCCCGAGACTAGCGGGGTTGTTGGAGACCCAGTACTTC; cdr3_aa: CASSPRLAGLLETQYF
j_call: TRBJ1-2; clone_size: -; v_call: TRBV5-1; d_call: -; cdr3_nt: TGCGCCAGCAGCTTGGCCGCTGGGATCTCCTATGGCTACACCTTC; cdr3_aa: CASSLAAGISYGYTF
j_call: TRBJ2-3; clone_size: many; v_call: TRBV5-1; d_call: TRBD2; cdr3_nt: TGCGCCAGCAGAACTAGCGGGGGGGCCAGAGATACGCAGTATTTT; cdr3_aa: CASRTSGGARDTQYF
j_call: TRBJ2-2; clone_size: -; v_call: TRBV29-1; d_call: -; cdr3_nt: TGCAGCGTTGCCTCCGGGTACACCGGGGAGCTGTTTTTT; cdr3_aa: CSVASGYTGELFF
j_call: TRBJ1-6; clone_size: -; v_call: TRBV6-5; d_call: -; cdr3_nt: TGTGCCAGCACCAGGAGGGGGACCGGTTCACCCCTCCACTTT; cdr3_aa: CASTRRGTGSPLHF
j_call: TRBJ2-1; clone_size: many; v_call: TRBV20-1; d_call: -; cdr3_nt: -; cdr3_aa: CSARGSFALGALF
j_call: TRBJ1-1; clone_size: many; v_call: TRBV20-1; d_call: -; cdr3_nt: TGCAGTGCTCCGGACGCCAGACTGAACACTGAAGCTTTCTTT; cdr3_aa: CSAPDARLNTEAFF
j_call: TRBJ2-5; clone_size: many; v_call: TRBV20-1; d_call: -; cdr3_nt: TGCAGTGCTAGAGTGAAACCTAGTCTTCCAGAGACCCAGTACTTC; cdr3_aa: CSARVKPSLPETQYF
j_call: TRBJ2-3; clone_size: few; v_call: TRBV12-3/TRBV12-4; d_call: TRBD1; cdr3_nt: TGTGCCAGCACTACAGGGGGCAAGGATACGCAGTATTTT; cdr3_aa: CASTTGGKDTQYF
j_call: TRBJ1-5; clone_size: few; v_call: TRBV5-5; d_call: -; cdr3_nt: TGTGCCAGCAGCTGGGGCCCGGGCCCCCGTCAGCCCCAGCATTTT; cdr3_aa: CASSWGPGPRQPQHF
j_call: TRBJ1-6; clone_size: -; v_call: TRBV5-1; d_call: TRBD1; cdr3_nt: TGCGCCAGCAGCGACAGGGGGAATTCACCCCTCCACTTT; cdr3_aa: CASSDRGNSPLHF
j_call: TRBJ2-7; clone_size: -; v_call: TRBV3-1; d_call: -; cdr3_nt: TGTGCCAGCAGCCCAGGGACTTTTACCTACGAGCAGTACTTC; cdr3_aa: CASSPGTFTYEQYF
j_call: TRBJ2-7; clone_size: -; v_call: TRBV3-1; d_call: -; cdr3_nt: TGTGCCAGCAGCCATACGCCAATGGGACATCCCTACGAGCAGTACTTC; cdr3_aa: CASSHTPMGHPYEQYF
j_call: TRBJ1-2; clone_size: few; v_call: TRBV24-1; d_call: -; cdr3_nt: TGTGCCACCAGTGCGGGCTCCAGAGGGCCATATGGCTACACCTTC; cdr3_aa: CATSAGSRGPYGYTF
j_call: TRBJ2-7; clone_size: -; v_call: TRBV13; d_call: TRBD1; cdr3_nt: TGTGCCAGCAGCAGGACCTGGCCGGACAGGGGCTCCTACGAGCAGTACTTC; cdr3_aa: CASSRTWPDRGSYEQYF
j_call: TRBJ1-1; clone_size: -; v_call: TRBV20-1; d_call: TRBD1; cdr3_nt: TGCAGGGCTGGGGGACAGCCTGAAGCTTTCTTT; cdr3_aa: CRAGGQPEAFF
j_call: TRBJ1-1; clone_size: few; v_call: TRBV6-2/TRBV6-3; d_call: -; cdr3_nt: TGTGCCAGCAGCCGCGAGCAACGACCTGAGACTGAAGCTTTCTTT; cdr3_aa: CASSREQRPETEAFF
j_call: TRBJ2-1; clone_size: -; v_call: TRBV5-1; d_call: TRBD2; cdr3_nt: TGCGCCAGCAGCTTCCGGAGCGGGGGCTCCTACAATGAGCAGTTCTTC; cdr3_aa: CASSFRSGGSYNEQFF
j_call: TRBJ2-2; clone_size: -; v_call: TRBV5-1; d_call: -; cdr3_nt: TGCGCCAGCAGCTTAGTGGGCTTTGGAACCGGGGAGCTGTTTTTT; cdr3_aa: CASSLVGFGTGELFF
j_call: TRBJ2-7; clone_size: -; v_call: TRBV4-2; d_call: -; cdr3_nt: TGTGCCAGCAGCCAAGATTGGGCCGGGGAGTCCTCCTACGAGCAGTACTTC; cdr3_aa: CASSQDWAGESSYEQYF
j_call: TRBJ2-3; clone_size: few; v_call: TRBV24-1; d_call: -; cdr3_nt: TGTGCCACCAGTGACCCTGAGGGCCGCACAGATACGCAGTATTTT; cdr3_aa: CATSDPEGRTDTQYF
j_call: TRBJ2-3; clone_size: few; v_call: TRBV7-2; d_call: TRBD2; cdr3_nt: TGTGCCAGCAGCTCTTCCGGGACTAGAGGCACAGATACGCAGTATTTT; cdr3_aa: CASSSSGTRGTDTQYF
j_call: TRBJ1-1; clone_size: many; v_call: TRBV7-8; d_call: -; cdr3_nt: TGTGCCAGCAGCTTAGCGTTCGGGAACACTGAAGCTTTCTTT; cdr3_aa: CASSLAFGNTEAFF
j_call: TRBJ2-3; clone_size: -; v_call: TRBV6-2/TRBV6-3; d_call: -; cdr3_nt: TGTGCCAGCAGTTACTCGTCCGGGGGGCTCGCAGATACGCAGTATTTT; cdr3_aa: CASSYSSGGLADTQYF
j_call: TRBJ2-4; clone_size: many; v_call: TRBV5-1; d_call: -; cdr3_nt: TGCGCCAGCAGCTTGGGAGGGAACCCAGCCAAAAACATTCAGTACTTC; cdr3_aa: CASSLGGNPAKNIQYF
j_call: TRBJ1-1; clone_size: few; v_call: TRBV5-1; d_call: -; cdr3_nt: TGCGCCAGCAGGCGGGACACGAACACTGAAGCTTTCTTT; cdr3_aa: CASRRDTNTEAFF
j_call: TRBJ2-7; clone_size: -; v_call: TRBV15; d_call: TRBD1; cdr3_nt: TGTGCCACCAGCAGAGAACGACGACAGGGGGAACACGAGCAGTACTTC; cdr3_aa: CATSRERRQGEHEQYF
j_call: TRBJ2-3; clone_size: few; v_call: TRBV19; d_call: -; cdr3_nt: TGTGCCAGTACCACCGCCCCCGCCAGTCAGAGAGGAGATACGCAGTATTTT; cdr3_aa: CASTTAPASQRGDTQYF
j_call: TRBJ2-3; clone_size: -; v_call: TRBV10-3; d_call: -; cdr3_nt: TGTGCCATCAGGGGGAGGGACAGTCCGATTCATACGCAGTATTTT; cdr3_aa: CAIRGRDSPIHTQYF
j_call: TRBJ2-5; clone_size: few; v_call: TRBV5-5; d_call: TRBD2; cdr3_nt: TGTGCCAGCAGCCTTGGACTAGCGGGGGGGCTGATCCAAGAGACCCAGTACTTC; cdr3_aa: CASSLGLAGGLIQETQYF
j_call: TRBJ2-7; clone_size: few; v_call: TRBV7-9; d_call: TRBD2; cdr3_nt: TGTGCCAGCAGCCCAAAACCTGCCGCGGGAGCTCTCTCCGAGCAGTACTTC; cdr3_aa: CASSPKPAAGALSEQYF
j_call: TRBJ1-1; clone_size: -; v_call: TRBV12-3/TRBV12-4; d_call: TRBD1; cdr3_nt: TGTGCCAGCAGTTTCCGGACAGGGCTGAACACTGAAGCTTTCTTT; cdr3_aa: CASSFRTGLNTEAFF
j_call: TRBJ2-3; clone_size: -; v_call: TRBV5-1; d_call: -; cdr3_nt: TGCGCCGGTCGTTCGACACCCCAGGCGAGAGATACGCAGTATTTT; cdr3_aa: CAGRSTPQARDTQYF
j_call: TRBJ2-1; clone_size: few; v_call: TRBV4-2; d_call: -; cdr3_nt: TGTGCCAGCAGCCAAGGGCAGGCCGACAATGAGCAGTTCTTC; cdr3_aa: CASSQGQADNEQFF
j_call: TRBJ1-6; clone_size: -; v_call: TRBV14; d_call: -; cdr3_nt: TGTGCCAGCAGCCCGGGGGTCGGCTCACCCCTCCACTTT; cdr3_aa: CASSPGVGSPLHF
j_call: TRBJ2-2; clone_size: -; v_call: TRBV6-2/TRBV6-3; d_call: TRBD1; cdr3_nt: TGTGCCACCAAGGGGGCCGGAGTTACGAACACCGGGGAGCTGTTTTTT; cdr3_aa: CATKGAGVTNTGELFF
j_call: TRBJ2-3; clone_size: few; v_call: TRBV7-9; d_call: TRBD2; cdr3_nt: TGTGCCAGCAGCTTAGTTAGCGGGAGAACAGATACGCAGTATTTT; cdr3_aa: CASSLVSGRTDTQYF
j_call: TRBJ2-7; clone_size: -; v_call: TRBV7-6; d_call: -; cdr3_nt: TGTGCCAGCAGGCGGGACAGCCACTCCTACGAGCAGTACTTC; cdr3_aa: CASRRDSHSYEQYF
j_call: TRBJ2-1; clone_size: few; v_call: TRBV11-2; d_call: -; cdr3_nt: TGTGCCAGCAGCCCTACCCGGGACAACAATGAGCAGTTCTTC; cdr3_aa: CASSPTRDNNEQFF
j_call: TRBJ1-1; clone_size: -; v_call: TRBV5-5; d_call: -; cdr3_nt: TGTGCCAGCAGCTTTTGGGTGAACACTGAAGCTTTCTTT; cdr3_aa: CASSFWVNTEAFF
j_call: TRBJ2-1; clone_size: many; v_call: TRBV24-1; d_call: -; cdr3_nt: TGTGCCACCAGTGGAATCTGGGGGGTAGGGAATGAGCAGTTCTTC; cdr3_aa: CATSGIWGVGNEQFF
j_call: TRBJ1-2; clone_size: many; v_call: TRBV20-1; d_call: TRBD1; cdr3_nt: TGCAGTGGGAGGGGGCAAGATGGCTACACCTTC; cdr3_aa: CSGRGQDGYTF